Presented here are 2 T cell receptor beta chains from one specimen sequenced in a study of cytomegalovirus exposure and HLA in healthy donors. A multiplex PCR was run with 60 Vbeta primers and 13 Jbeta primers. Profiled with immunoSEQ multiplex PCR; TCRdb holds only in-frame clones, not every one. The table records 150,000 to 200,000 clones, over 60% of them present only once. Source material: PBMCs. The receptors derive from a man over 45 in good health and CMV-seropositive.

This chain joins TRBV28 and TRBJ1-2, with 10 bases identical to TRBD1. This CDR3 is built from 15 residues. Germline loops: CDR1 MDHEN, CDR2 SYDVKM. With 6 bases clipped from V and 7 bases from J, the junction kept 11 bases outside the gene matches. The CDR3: CASRHTGTGAGGYTF. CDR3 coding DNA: TGTGCCAGCAGGCACACCGGGACAGGGGCCGGTGGCTACACCTTC.

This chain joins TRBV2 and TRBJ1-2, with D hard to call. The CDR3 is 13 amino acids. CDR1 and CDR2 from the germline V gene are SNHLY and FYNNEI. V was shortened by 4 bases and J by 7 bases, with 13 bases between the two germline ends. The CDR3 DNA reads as TGTGCCAGCAGTGTGGGCCTTTCCAGTGGCTACACCTTC. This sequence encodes CASSVGLSSGYTF.